These 7 T cell receptor beta chains were sequenced from one sample in a study of T-cell memory formation after mild COVID-19. TCRdb called the 5' RACE reads again in MiXCR, with one record for every CDR3 protein. Altogether 560,000 or so distinct CDR3 sequences are present, around a sixth being singletons, with the ten largest covering about 7.5%. The sequenced sample was PBMCs or a T cell subset sorted from them (not recorded which). These TCRs come from an adult woman who had mild COVID-19 (a few samples of this study predate the infection). Cell type and time point are not known.

The table lists this clonotype with a few counts. The chain joins TRBV3-1 to TRBJ1-4; D is unresolved. The germline V and J ends were trimmed by 0 bases and 17 bases, with 10 bases remaining between them. The V gene's germline CDR1 is LGHDT and CDR2 YNNKEL (reference sequence). This CDR3 has 11 residues. Here the CDR3 DNA reads TGTGCCAGCAGCCAAGATGCGGGTCTATTTTTT. Translating it yields CASSQDAGLFF.

The chain combines TRBV6-2 or TRBV6-3 with TRBJ2-7, with no clear D. This CDR3 spans 18 amino acids. CDR1 MNHEY and CDR2 SVGEGT come from the germline V gene. V shed 0 bases and J shed 0 bases, with 18 bases lying between them. The CDR3 DNA reads as TGTGCCAGCAGTTACTCGGTCTCGTCCACCGCGAACTCCTACGAGCAGTACTTC. Translated: CASSYSVSSTANSYEQYF.

This clonotype was detected only a few times. V usage is TRBV19 and J usage is TRBJ2-5; TRBD2 matches 12 bases. CDR1 is LNHDA and CDR2 is SQIVND in the germline V gene (reference sequence). This CDR3 region has 16 residues. J lost 2 bases, V lost 4 bases, and 5 bases had no gene match. The CDR3 DNA sequence: TGTGCCAGTAGTACCCCACTAGCGGGAGGACAAGAGACCCAGTACTTC. Translated: CASSTPLAGGQETQYF.

V gene TRBV7-3 combines with J gene TRBJ2-1; a weak D match, TRBD1 (5 bases). The ends were cut back, 5 bases at V and 0 bases at J, with 17 bases in the middle. Germline CDR1 SGHTA, CDR2 FQGTGA. There are 17 residues in the CDR3. CDR3 nucleotides: TGTGCCAGCAGCAAGGCGGCAGTGGGGCCCTCCTACAATGAGCAGTTCTTC. Translating gives CASSKAAVGPSYNEQFF.

This clonotype was observed a single time. The V and J genes are TRBV19 and TRBJ2-7; D unresolved. The CDR3 spans 11 residues. Germline lookup yields CDR1 LNHDA and CDR2 SQIVND (reference sequence). Deletions cut 2 bases from V and 6 bases from J, with 5 bases between. The CDR3 nucleotides read TGTGCCAGTAGTATACTCGGCGAGCAGTACTTC. This encodes CASSILGEQYF.

The V and J genes are TRBV7-2 and TRBJ2-3, with TRBD2 matching 8 bases. V lost 5 bases to trimming and J lost 4 bases; unmatched junction nucleotides: 8. This CDR3 region has 15 residues. Germline V gives CDR1 SGHTA, CDR2 FQGNSA. The DNA of the CDR3 is TGTGCCAGCAGCAGAGCGGGGGAACGGGCAGATACGCAGTATTTT. Encoded protein: CASSRAGERADTQYF.

This clonotype was observed a handful of times. The gene calls are TRBV18 and TRBJ2-7; 7 nucleotides match TRBD2. In germline, CDR1 is KGHSH, CDR2 LQKENI. The CDR3 contains 16 residues. V trimming: 4 bases; J trimming: 0 bases; junction bases outside the gene matches: 9. The CDR3 nucleotides read TGTGCCAGCTCACAAGGCCTGGGCGGGAGCTCCTACGAGCAGTACTTC. Amino acid sequence: CASSQGLGGSSYEQYF.